This entry concerns a single TCR beta chain. V was pared by 2 bases and J by 5 bases, with 15 bases between. There are 15 residues in the CDR3. Germline V gives CDR1 MNHEY, CDR2 SVGEGT. This specimen belongs to a study of blood T cell repertoires in COVID-19. Background on the study: Researchers got acute and convalescent COVID-19 samples from the United States, Italy and Spain. T cells, B-cell-depleted T cells, or PBMCs supplied cDNA or gDNA.

As handled by the study authors: Nucleated cell counts were estimated from reference gene primer amplification. Clones were sequenced by immunoSEQ multiplex PCR, and TCRdb holds only the in-frame ones, with some missing. V, J and clone size derive from that table, while D and trimming were established from the DNA sequence. The table records more than 250,000 clones, roughly 84% of them present only once. The V gene is TRBV6-2 or TRBV6-3, the J gene TRBJ2-5; the D is unclear. The receptor was derived from a human donor in a cohort sampled during active COVID-19. Sequenced material: peripheral blood. This chain's CDR3 is CASSYRLHPAETQYF. For the CDR3, the DNA is TGTGCCAGCAGTTACAGGCTCCACCCAGCGGAGACCCAGTACTTC.